The 15 T cell receptor beta chains in this list originate from one sample, sequenced in a study of human T cells and chemical hapten exposure. TCRdb re-analysed the RACE reads in MiXCR, keeping a single row per CDR3 protein. The data show some 65,000 distinct CDR3 sequences, with 6% to 7% seen just once and around 3.6% held by the top ten. Time point in this sample: healthy volunteer bleed at 6 weeks. The authors' total RNA extraction used unfractionated whole blood. The sample was whole blood. The receptor set was obtained from a female donor in good health. Some clones in this sample may be carry-over from other donors' samples.

Comment on this clonotype: A much larger clone is a single base away; this may be a read error. This chain connects TRBV29-1 to TRBJ2-3; weak D call: TRBD2 (6 bases). The ends were cut back, 8 bases at V and 6 bases at J, with 27 bases in the middle. This CDR3 has 16 residues. Germline V lookup: CDR1 SQVTM, CDR2 ANQGSEA. The CDR3 nucleotides read TGCAGCTTTGCGGAGGGTTCGACTGGGCCAAGGGATACGCAGTATTTT. It is translated as CSFAEGSTGPRDTQYF.

This clonotype was counted ten times or more. This chain joins TRBV10-3 and TRBJ2-3; D is perhaps TRBD1 (6 bases). Per the germline V gene, CDR1 is ENHRY and CDR2 is SYGVKD. Trimming stripped 5 bases from V and 0 bases from J, with 15 bases between. The CDR3 consists of 16 residues. The CDR3: CAISRSGTTSTDTQYF. The DNA of the CDR3 is TGTGCCATCAGTAGATCCGGGACAACTAGCACAGATACGCAGTATTTT.

This clonotype appeared a few times. The rearrangement links TRBV28 to TRBJ2-1, with a weak D call TRBD1 (6 bases). The length of the CDR3 is 15 residues. V lost 4 bases and J 5 bases, leaving 15 bases between the germline ends. Germline CDR1 reads MDHEN; CDR2 reads SYDVKM. CDR3 region: CASSSYQWTDNEQFF. The CDR3 DNA sequence: TGTGCCAGCAGTTCGTACCAATGGACAGACAATGAGCAGTTCTTC.

This clonotype was observed at least ten times. This sequence joins TRBV7-8 and TRBJ1-4; D gene unclear. Trimming removed 5 bases from V and 0 bases from J, with 34 bases in between. Germline assignment: CDR1 SGHVS and CDR2 FQNEAQ. This CDR3 is built from 23 residues. The CDR3 sequence: CASSLAPRLHPPGEGATNEKLFF. CDR3 DNA: TGTGCCAGCAGCCTGGCCCCCCGGCTCCACCCACCCGGGGAGGGCGCAACTAATGAAAAACTGTTTTTT. Filled out from reference TRBV7-8 and TRBJ1-4, the complete variable domain reads GAGVSQSPRYKVAKRGQDVALRCDPISGHVSLFWYQQALGQGPEFLTYFQNEAQLDKSGLPSDRFFAERPEGSVSTLKIQRTQQEDSAVYLCASSLAPRLHPPGEGATNEKLFFGSGTQLSVL.

Many counts were recorded for this clonotype. The J gene is TRBJ2-7, the V gene TRBV20-1, with TRBD2 identical over 7 bases. This CDR3 has 15 amino acids. With 6 bases clipped from V and 1 base from J, the junction kept 12 bases outside the gene matches. Germline V gene lookup returns CDR1 DFQATT and CDR2 SNEGSKA (reference sequence). CDR3 region: CSASDTSVISYEQYF. CDR3 sequence (DNA): TGCAGTGCGTCGGATACTAGCGTTATTTCCTACGAGCAGTACTTC.

This clonotype was recorded many times. The V and J genes are TRBV5-1 and TRBJ2-3, with 8 bases lining up with TRBD2. Germline-derived CDR1 and CDR2 are SGHRS and YFSETQ. The V segment lost 2 bases and the J segment 0 bases; nucleotides outside the gene matches: 8. There are 17 residues in the CDR3. Written as DNA, the CDR3 is TGCGCCAGCAGCTTCGAGCGGGGGTACCCTAGCACAGATACGCAGTATTTT. Residues: CASSFERGYPSTDTQYF.

This clonotype occurred a few times. This chain joins TRBV28 and TRBJ2-7; 7 positions match TRBD2. The germline gives CDR1 MDHEN, CDR2 SYDVKM. Trimming took 6 bases from V and 2 from J; bases not matched to a gene: 4. There are 13 residues in the CDR3. The CDR3 bases are TGTGCCAGCAGCTGGGACTACACCTACGAGCAGTACTTC. Amino acid sequence: CASSWDYTYEQYF.

This clonotype has at least ten counts. The rearrangement links TRBV29-1 to TRBJ2-3; 7 bases agree with TRBD2. CDR1 and CDR2 (germline): SQVTM, ANQGSEA. The junction had 3 bases not matched to a gene; V was cut back by 1 base and J by 2 bases. This CDR3 has 14 residues. DNA for the CDR3: TGCAGCGTTGAAGGGACTAGTTCCACAGATACGCAGTATTTT. This translates into CSVEGTSSTDTQYF.

This chain links TRBV7-2 with TRBJ2-7; D may correspond to TRBD1 or TRBD2 (6 bases each). Germline assignment: CDR1 SGHTA and CDR2 FQGNSA. V lost 5 bases, J lost 2 bases, and 19 bases lay in between. The CDR3 runs to 16 residues. CDR3: CASSKGGGAGTYEQYF. DNA of the CDR3: TGTGCCAGCAGCAAAGGAGGGGGAGCCGGTACCTACGAGCAGTACTTC.

V and J are TRBV19 and TRBJ2-1; D is unclear. V was pared by 2 bases and J by 1 base, with 15 bases between. The CDR3 spans 17 residues. Germline V lookup: CDR1 LNHDA, CDR2 SQIVND (reference sequence). CDR3 in amino acids: CASSIRHSGGSYNEQFF. CDR3 nucleotide sequence: TGTGCCAGTAGTATAAGGCATTCGGGCGGATCCTACAATGAGCAGTTCTTC.

This clonotype was picked up a small number of times. The chain links TRBV20-1 to TRBJ2-1; tentative D call: TRBD2 (6 bases). The germline V gene has CDR1 DFQATT and CDR2 SNEGSKA (reference sequence). Trimming pared 4 bases from V and 0 bases from J, leaving 22 bases between. The CDR3 extends over 18 amino acids. The chain's CDR3 is CSATGFSGSGASYNEQFF. CDR3 DNA sequence: TGCAGTGCTACCGGTTTTTCGGGGTCGGGAGCCTCCTACAATGAGCAGTTCTTC.

This clonotype was recorded at least ten times. The V call is TRBV25-1, the J call TRBJ2-3, with 9 positions matching TRBD2. V lost 4 bases to trimming and J lost 2 bases; unmatched junction nucleotides: 10. CDR1 is MGHDK and CDR2 is SYGVNS in the germline V gene. This CDR3 region has 17 residues. The CDR3 spells CASSGAQTSGDTDTQYF. The CDR3 bases are TGTGCCAGCAGTGGGGCTCAGACTAGCGGAGACACAGATACGCAGTATTTT.

In this sample, this clonotype turned up many times. The chain joins TRBV20-1 to TRBJ2-5, with 15 bases fitting TRBD2. The V and J ends lost 3 bases and 1 base, in that order; junction bases with no gene match: 6. Looked up from germline, CDR1 is DFQATT and CDR2 is SNEGSKA (reference sequence). CDR3 length: 17 amino acids. CDR3 coding DNA: TGCAGTGCTAGTGCCCCGGGACTAGCGGGAGGCCAAGAGACCCAGTACTTC. Its protein is CSASAPGLAGGQETQYF.

This clonotype was counted ten times or more. V and J are TRBV6-2 or TRBV6-3 and TRBJ2-7; 10 bases are shared with TRBD2. Germline CDR1 reads MNHEY; CDR2 reads SVGEGT. The CDR3 spans 14 residues. Losses at the gene ends were 4 bases for V and 3 bases for J; bases not matched to a gene: 3. This chain's CDR3 is CASSWSGGGYEQYF. The DNA of the CDR3 is TGTGCCAGCAGTTGGAGCGGGGGGGGCTACGAGCAGTACTTC.

V and J are TRBV7-2 and TRBJ2-7, with 7 nucleotides matching TRBD2. CDR1 and CDR2 from the germline V gene are SGHTA and FQGNSA. The ends lost 3 bases at V and 0 bases at J; junction bases unmatched: 8. The CDR3 sequence is 16 residues long. CDR3 DNA: TGTGCCAGCAGCTTCGACACCGGGACTAACTCCTACGAGCAGTACTTC. Translation: CASSFDTGTNSYEQYF.